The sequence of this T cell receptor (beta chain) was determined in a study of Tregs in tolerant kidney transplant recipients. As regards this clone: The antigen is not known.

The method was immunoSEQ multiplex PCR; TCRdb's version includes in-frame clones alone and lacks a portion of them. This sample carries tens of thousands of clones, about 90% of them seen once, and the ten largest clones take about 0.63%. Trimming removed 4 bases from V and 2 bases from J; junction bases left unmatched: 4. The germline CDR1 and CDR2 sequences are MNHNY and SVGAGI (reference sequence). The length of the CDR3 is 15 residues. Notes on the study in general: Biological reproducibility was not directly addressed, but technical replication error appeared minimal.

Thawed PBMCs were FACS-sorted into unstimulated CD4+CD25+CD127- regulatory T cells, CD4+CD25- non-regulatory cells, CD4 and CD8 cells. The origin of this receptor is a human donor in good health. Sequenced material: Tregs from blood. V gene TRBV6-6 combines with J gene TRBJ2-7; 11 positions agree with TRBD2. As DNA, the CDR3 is TGTGCCAGCAGTTTTCCTAGCGGGGGGACCTACGAGCAGTACTTC. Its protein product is CASSFPSGGTYEQYF.